This T cell receptor (beta chain) derives from a study of cytomegalovirus exposure and HLA in healthy donors. As for this clone: Its target is not known.

Study-wide results and caveats: Despite most TCR sequences being rare, some public TCRs occurred in many donors. In vitro assays verified that a few CMV-associated chains recognized CMV antigens specifically.

The CDR3 is 18 amino acids. V dropped 0 bases and J dropped 4; count of bases not matched to a gene: 12. CDR1 is MGHRA and CDR2 is YSYEKL in the germline V gene. Primers included in the PCR were 60 Vbeta and 13 Jbeta primers. The method was immunoSEQ multiplex PCR; TCRdb's version includes in-frame clones alone and lacks a portion of them. The sample holds about 180,000 clones, roughly 82% seen once. Sequencing was carried out using PBMCs. The TCR originated in a man aged 40-49 years in good health and CMV-seronegative. The gene calls are TRBV4-1 and TRBJ2-7, with 10 bases lining up with TRBD1. The CDR3 region is CASSQEGGSRTGGYEQYF. In nucleotides, the CDR3 is TGCGCCAGCAGCCAAGAAGGAGGTTCGAGGACAGGGGGTTACGAGCAGTACTTC.